The rows below give T cell receptor beta chains drawn from one sample of a study of regulatory T cells in long-lasting Graves disease. TCRdb processed the multiplex PCR reads anew with MiXCR; each CDR3 protein has one entry. The sample lists about 350,000 distinct CDR3 sequences; 15% to 20% were seen once. These same records also appear under a second study, on T cells in Graves' hyperthyroidism and ophthalmopathy.

The specimen comprised peripheral blood mononuclear cells (PBMCs), sampled at new diagnosis, from a patient treated with antithyroid drugs. Every receptor here comes from a woman aged 18-29 years with Graves disease. CDR3s include the opening cysteine and the closing phenylalanine or tryptophan. D genes are given only for firm matches. Size is stated for part of the rows, as once, few or many counts, or as a class when the clone is expanded.

v_gene,j_gene,d_gene,abundance,CDR3nt,CDR3aa
TRBV19,TRBJ2-3,NA,few,TGTGCCAGTATGGGCACAGATACGCAGTATTTT,CASMGTDTQYF
TRBV28,TRBJ1-2,TRBD1,few,TGTGCCAGCAGCCCAAACAGGGGGTCTAACTATGGCTACACCTTC,CASSPNRGSNYGYTF
TRBV3-1,TRBJ2-7,TRBD2,many,TGTGCCAGCAGCCGACCCGGACTAGCGGGCGAAGAGCAGTACTTC,CASSRPGLAGEEQYF
TRBV6-5,TRBJ2-5,TRBD1,many,TGTGCCAGCAGTTACGTCCCCGGGACAGGTAGTCAGACCCAGTACTTC,CASSYVPGTGSQTQYF
TRBV5-1,TRBJ1-2,TRBD1,many,TGCGCCAGCAGCTTGAGGACAGGGGGATCTGGCGGCTACACCTTC,CASSLRTGGSGGYTF
TRBV7-9,TRBJ2-1,NA,many,TGTGCCAGCAGCCAACTCGACAATGAGCAGTTCTTC,CASSQLDNEQFF
TRBV6-1,TRBJ1-4,TRBD1,many,TGTGCCAGCAGTGAAGGGGACAGTGGAAATGAAAAACTGTTTTTT,CASSEGDSGNEKLFF
TRBV30,TRBJ2-7,TRBD2,NA,TGTGCCTGGAGTGCGGGCGGGAGATTGTACGAGCAGTACTTC,CAWSAGGRLYEQYF
TRBV6-5,TRBJ1-5,NA,NA,TGTGCCAGCAGTTATTTGGGGGGTCAGCCCCAGCATTTT,CASSYLGGQPQHF
TRBV6-9,TRBJ2-1,TRBD2,NA,TGTGCCAGCAGTTACGGCCTAGCGGGATACAATGAGCAGTTCTTC,CASSYGLAGYNEQFF
TRBV20-1,TRBJ1-6,NA,NA,TGCAGTGCCGAGGGAGAAACCTATAATTCACCCCTCCACTTT,CSAEGETYNSPLHF
TRBV6-5,TRBJ2-1,NA,few,TGTGCCAGCAGTTACTCGTTAAGAGACTCGCCCCTATACAATGAGCAGTTCTTC,CASSYSLRDSPLYNEQFF
TRBV2,TRBJ1-3,NA,many,TGTGCCAGCAGTCTGGGGGCCTTCCCCGGATCTGGAAACACCATATATTTT,CASSLGAFPGSGNTIYF
TRBV2,TRBJ2-1,TRBD2,many,TGTGCCAGCAGTGGAAGGAGCGGGGGGCAATACAATGAGCAGTTCTTC,CASSGRSGGQYNEQFF
TRBV2,TRBJ2-1,NA,many,TGTGCCAGCACCGAAGGTGTACAGACTTACAATGAGCAGTTCTTC,CASTEGVQTYNEQFF
TRBV5-1,TRBJ1-2,NA,NA,TGCGCCAGCAGCCAGCAGGAGAACGCGAATGGCTACACCTTC,CASSQQENANGYTF
TRBV29-1,TRBJ2-2,NA,few,TGCAGCGTTTCGGGTATGGGCACCGGGGAGCTGTTTTTT,CSVSGMGTGELFF
TRBV5-1,TRBJ2-2,NA,few,TGCGCCAGCAGCTTGGCCATTGGTGGCACCGGGGAGCTGTTTTTT,CASSLAIGGTGELFF
TRBV28,TRBJ2-1,NA,NA,TGTGCCAGCAGTCCCTATGGGCAGGGGTACAATGAGCAGTTCTTC,CASSPYGQGYNEQFF
TRBV19,TRBJ2-7,TRBD1,NA,TGTGCCAGTAGTATCCTCGACAGGGATGACGAGCAGTACTTC,CASSILDRDDEQYF
TRBV12-3/TRBV12-4,TRBJ2-7,TRBD1,many,TGTGCCAGCAGTCGATCCGGGACAGTACGGACCGAGCAGTACTTC,CASSRSGTVRTEQYF
TRBV5-1,TRBJ2-1,NA,many,TGCGCCAGCAGCTTTTCTTATGAGCAGTTCTTC,CASSFSYEQFF
TRBV28,TRBJ2-7,TRBD1,many,TGTGCCAGCAGTCCTACCCAAATCACAGGGGGCGTCTTCTACGAGCAGTACTTC,CASSPTQITGGVFYEQYF
TRBV28,TRBJ2-7,TRBD1,NA,TGTGCCAGCAGCACAGGGGTTAACTCCTACGAGCAGTACTTC,CASSTGVNSYEQYF
TRBV28,TRBJ2-7,TRBD1,many,TGTGCCATTACACCGGGACAGGGGACCGAGCAGTACTTC,CAITPGQGTEQYF
TRBV7-9,TRBJ2-3,NA,many,TGTGCCAGCACGACAGGAGAAAGCACAGATACGCAGTATTTT,CASTTGESTDTQYF
TRBV2,TRBJ2-3,NA,many,TGTGCCAGCAGTGGACTTGGGACGGGGTGGGGTACGCAGTATTTT,CASSGLGTGWGTQYF
TRBV5-1,TRBJ1-1,NA,many,TGCGCCAGCAGCTTGGATTCCACGTCTGAAGCTTTCTTT,CASSLDSTSEAFF
TRBV28,TRBJ1-3,NA,NA,TGTGCCAGCAAACACCTGACAGTCGGGCGAAACACCATATATTTT,CASKHLTVGRNTIYF
TRBV2,TRBJ1-2,NA,many,TGTGCCAGCAGTGGACCCTCTACTAACTATGGCTACACCTTC,CASSGPSTNYGYTF
TRBV11-2,TRBJ1-1,NA,NA,TGTGCCAGCAGCTTAGGCGGGAATTGGGGCAGTATGAACACTGAAGCTTTCTTT,CASSLGGNWGSMNTEAFF
TRBV10-3,TRBJ2-5,NA,many,TGTGCCATCAGTGGAGATATTGGGGCTAGCGACCAAGAGACCCAGTACTTC,CAISGDIGASDQETQYF
TRBV11-3,TRBJ1-5,TRBD1,many,TGTGCCAGCAGCTTACACAGGGGAGGCTGGCAGCCCCAGCATTTT,CASSLHRGGWQPQHF
TRBV2,TRBJ1-2,NA,many,TGTGCCAGCAGGAAGAGACAGGACTCTAACTATGGCTACACCTTC,CASRKRQDSNYGYTF
TRBV30,TRBJ1-1,NA,many,TGTGCCTGGAAGCGCACAGTTAGGGGAAACACTGAAGCTTTCTTT,CAWKRTVRGNTEAFF